This TCR beta chain derives from a study of T cell responses to AZD1222 COVID-19 vaccine. Study-wide context: Analyses pooled second doses at about 4 or about 12 weeks.

At least ten counts were recorded for this clone. Antigen specificity is unknown. Broader study findings: Most donors were white British, females outnumbered males, and clonal diversity was possibly underestimated.

The CDR3 sequence is 16 residues long. CDR1 and CDR2 (germline): WSHSY, SAAADI. V was clipped by 10 bases and J by 3 bases; unmatched bases: 14. Produced via immunoSEQ multiplex PCR; TCRdb's table is partial and in-frame only. The repertoire consists of 98,000 or so clones, with over 80% occurring once and the leading ten covering 8% to 9%. J is TRBJ2-7 and V is TRBV10-2, with TRBD2 matching 11 bases. The receptor comes from an adult in good health. The sample in question was peripheral blood, obtained on day 0 of AZD1222 vaccination. CDR3 residues: CATRPRGLAENYEQYF. Here the CDR3 DNA reads TGCGCCACCAGACCTCGGGGACTAGCGGAGAACTACGAGCAGTACTTC.